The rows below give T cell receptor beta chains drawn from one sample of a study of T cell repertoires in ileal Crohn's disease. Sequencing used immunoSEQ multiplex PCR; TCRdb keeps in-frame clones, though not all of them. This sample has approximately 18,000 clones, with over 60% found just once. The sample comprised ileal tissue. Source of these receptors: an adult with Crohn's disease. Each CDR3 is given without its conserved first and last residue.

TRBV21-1,ASSPGTGNFVSMSNSPLH
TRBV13,ASSLAGNTIY
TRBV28,ASSGPGQGSEKLF
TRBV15,ATRVAAQETQY
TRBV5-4,ASSSRESPYGYT
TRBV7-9,ASSLGRSYEQY
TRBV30,AFKQGDLGGNTIY
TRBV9,ASSAGSGTRSNNEQF
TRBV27,ASREGPPGQPQH
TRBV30,AWTTGQGGYGYT
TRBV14,ASSQGQGLYGEAF
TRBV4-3,ASSQDLRGTEKLF
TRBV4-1,ASSQDRREEAF
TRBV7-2,ASGQGSSYT
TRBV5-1,ASSLGLAPTGELF
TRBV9,ASSADARGVWNEQY
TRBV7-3,ASSLKGRWNEQF
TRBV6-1,ASRQGTGYT
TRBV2,ASSQTVYEQY
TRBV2,ASRVRKRQETQY
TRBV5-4,ASSLDISGYNEQF
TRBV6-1,ASSDRGGGTDTQY
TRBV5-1,ASSLAAGSGNTIY
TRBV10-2,ASRTGIGTEAF
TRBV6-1,ASSDIAGTYNEQF
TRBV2,ASSERGGSGWAQY
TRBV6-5,ASRATGVGEKLF
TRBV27,ASSLGSEISYEQY
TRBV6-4,ASSCRDNYSNQPQH
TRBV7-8,ASSLLAGGPDEQY
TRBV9,ASSVGRANTEAF
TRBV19,ASSEGAALDTQY
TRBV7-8,ASRNRISVTDTQY
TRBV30,AWSGPGNRGAF
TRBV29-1,SVARTGGYT
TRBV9,ASSAGPGGHTLEGNTIY
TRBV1,TSSQEKRAPYNEQF
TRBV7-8,ASSSRTGALH
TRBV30,AWSANGRQPQH
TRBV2,ASSTVGLMNTEAF
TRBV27,ASSLSGLAGNYEQY
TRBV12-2,ASRSRNRTGEDEQY
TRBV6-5,ASSKEHEQY
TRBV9,ASSVAASGSNEQY
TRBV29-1,SVDSGYTGELF
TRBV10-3,AITREGEQY
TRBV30,AWSRDRVNQPQH
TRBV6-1,ASSDWTGRDNYGYT
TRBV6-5,ASSYRTGWDTQY
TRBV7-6,ASSPGTHQETQY
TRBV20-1,SAWLAGELF
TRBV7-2,ASSLSSNQPREQF
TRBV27,ASSLVAGGIYNEQF
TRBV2,ASIPASIANYGYT